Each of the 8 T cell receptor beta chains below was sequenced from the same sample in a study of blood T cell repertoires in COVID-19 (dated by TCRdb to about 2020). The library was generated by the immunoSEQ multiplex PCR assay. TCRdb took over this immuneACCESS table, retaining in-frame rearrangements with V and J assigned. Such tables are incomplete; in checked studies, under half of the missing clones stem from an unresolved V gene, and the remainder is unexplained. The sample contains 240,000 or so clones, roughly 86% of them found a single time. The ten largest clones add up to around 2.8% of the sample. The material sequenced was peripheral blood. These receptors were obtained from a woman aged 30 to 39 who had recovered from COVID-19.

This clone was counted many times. The CDR3 DNA reads TGTGCCACCACCCCAGCCGGGAGCCATGGAAAACTGTTTTTT. This gives the protein CATTPAGSHGKLFF. This chain joins TRBV15 and TRBJ1-4; no clear D gene. The CDR3 is 14 residues long. V lost 7 bases and J 10 bases, leaving 19 bases between the germline ends. The germline gives CDR1 LNHNV, CDR2 YYDKDF (reference sequence).

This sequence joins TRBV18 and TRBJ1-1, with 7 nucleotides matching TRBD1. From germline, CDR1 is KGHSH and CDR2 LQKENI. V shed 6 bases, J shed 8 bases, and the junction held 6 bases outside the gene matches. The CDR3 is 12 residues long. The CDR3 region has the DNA TGTGCCAGCTCGGACCAGGGGGAGGAAGCTTTCTTT. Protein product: CASSDQGEEAFF. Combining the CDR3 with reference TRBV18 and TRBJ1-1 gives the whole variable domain NAGVMQNPRHLVRRRGQEARLRCSPMKGHSHVYWYRQLPEEGLKFMVYLQKENIIDESGMPKERFSAEFPKEGPSILRIQQVVRGDSAAYFCASSDQGEEAFFGQGTRLTVV.

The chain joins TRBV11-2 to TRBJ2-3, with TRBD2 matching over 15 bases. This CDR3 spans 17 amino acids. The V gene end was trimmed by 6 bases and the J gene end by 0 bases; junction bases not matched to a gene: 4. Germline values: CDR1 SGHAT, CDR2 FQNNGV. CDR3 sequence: CASRQGLAGGSTDTQYF. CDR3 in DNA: TGTGCCAGCAGGCAGGGACTAGCGGGGGGTAGCACAGATACGCAGTATTTT.

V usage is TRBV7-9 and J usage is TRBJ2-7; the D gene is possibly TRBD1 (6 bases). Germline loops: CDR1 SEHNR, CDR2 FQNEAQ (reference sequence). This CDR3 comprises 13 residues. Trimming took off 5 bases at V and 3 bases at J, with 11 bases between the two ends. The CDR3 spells CASSARTDYEQYF. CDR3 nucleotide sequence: TGTGCCAGCAGCGCCCGGACAGACTACGAGCAGTACTTC.

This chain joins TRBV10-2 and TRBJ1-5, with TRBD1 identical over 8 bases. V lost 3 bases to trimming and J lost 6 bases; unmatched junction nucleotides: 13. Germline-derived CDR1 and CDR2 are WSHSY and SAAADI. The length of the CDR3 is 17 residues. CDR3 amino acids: CASSEPIGQGSGQPQHF. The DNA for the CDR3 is TGCGCCAGCAGTGAACCGATTGGACAGGGATCGGGTCAGCCCCAGCATTTT.

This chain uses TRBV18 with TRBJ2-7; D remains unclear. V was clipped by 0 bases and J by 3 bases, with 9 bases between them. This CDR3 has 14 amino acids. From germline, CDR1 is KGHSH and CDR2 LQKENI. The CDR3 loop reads CASSPPPGNYEQYF. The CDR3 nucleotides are TGTGCCAGCTCACCACCTCCCGGTAACTACGAGCAGTACTTC.

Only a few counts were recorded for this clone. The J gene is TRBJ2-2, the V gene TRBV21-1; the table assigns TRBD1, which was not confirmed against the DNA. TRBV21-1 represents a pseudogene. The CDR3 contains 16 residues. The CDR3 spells CASSDRGTGHTGELFF. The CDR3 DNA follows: TGTGCCAGCAGCGACCGAGGGACAGGGCACACCGGGGAGCTGTTTTTT.

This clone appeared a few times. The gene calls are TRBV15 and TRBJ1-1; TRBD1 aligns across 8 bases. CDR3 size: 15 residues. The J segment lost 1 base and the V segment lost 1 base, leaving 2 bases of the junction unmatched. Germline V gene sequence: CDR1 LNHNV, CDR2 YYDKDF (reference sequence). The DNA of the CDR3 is TGTGCCACCAGCAGAGCAGGGGGCCGGAACACTGAAGCTTTCTTT. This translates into CATSRAGGRNTEAFF.